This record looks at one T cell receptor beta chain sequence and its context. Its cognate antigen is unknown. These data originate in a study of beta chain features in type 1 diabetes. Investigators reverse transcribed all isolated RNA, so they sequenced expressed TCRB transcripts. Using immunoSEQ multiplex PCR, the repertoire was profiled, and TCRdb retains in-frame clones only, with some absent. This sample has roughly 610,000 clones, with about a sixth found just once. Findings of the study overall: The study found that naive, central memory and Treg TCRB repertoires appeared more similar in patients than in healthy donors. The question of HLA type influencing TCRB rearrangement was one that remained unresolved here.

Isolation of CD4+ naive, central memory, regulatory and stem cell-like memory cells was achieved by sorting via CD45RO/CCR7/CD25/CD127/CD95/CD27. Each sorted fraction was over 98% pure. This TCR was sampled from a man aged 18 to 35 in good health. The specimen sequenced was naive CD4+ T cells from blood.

In DNA, the CDR3 is TGTGCCAGCTCACCTTTCGGGGCTAACTATGGCTACACCTTC. This translates into CASSPFGANYGYTF. V is TRBV18 and J is TRBJ1-2; D ambiguous. The V and J ends lost 3 bases and 0 bases respectively, with 8 bases between them. CDR1 and CDR2 from the germline V gene are KGHSH and LQKENI. The length of the CDR3 is 14 residues.